This T cell receptor (beta chain) was observed in a study of T cell repertoires in cytomegalovirus infection. Study summary: Indications came from public TCR beta signatures; they pointed to CMV infection and to a matching HLA type.

TCRdb re-called the reads with MiXCR, one entry per CDR3 protein. The sample holds around 530,000 distinct CDR3 sequences, less than 30% seen once. Study-wide points: There were HLA-C-restricted CMV-specific TCR beta clonotypes dominating the ex vivo response. Public TCR beta family frequency separated CMV-and-HLA carriers, including in an independent cohort.

Details on this clonotype: Its specificity is unknown.

This CDR3 spans 16 amino acids. Germline V gives CDR1 SGHAT, CDR2 FQNNGV. V shed 2 bases and J shed 8 bases, with 21 bases lying between them. This sequence joins TRBV11-2 and TRBJ1-2; D remains ambiguous. Sequencing was done on a sample of PBMCs. This TCR derives from a human donor in good health (CMV status not recorded). Some clones in this sample may be carry-over from other donors' samples. CDR3 DNA sequence: TGTGCCAGCAGCTTATACATAGGCGGGCGGCGGACGGGCTACACCTTC. Protein: CASSLYIGGRRTGYTF.